The 32 T cell receptor beta chains reported below all come from one sample, sequenced in a study of CD8 T cells in Susac syndrome. Reverse transcription of about 0.5 to 1 ug RNA used random hexamers. TCRdb re-derived calls from the immunoSEQ multiplex PCR reads in MiXCR, one entry per CDR3 protein. The table has around 140,000 distinct CDR3 sequences, over 80% seen once. Sequencing input: CD8+ T cells from PBMCs. The receptors come from a human donor with multiple sclerosis.

This clonotype was observed once. This chain connects TRBV10-3 to TRBJ2-7; D unclear. CDR3 size: 13 residues. CDR1 and CDR2 (germline): ENHRY, SYGVKD. With 6 bases removed from V and 1 base from J, the gap between germline ends came to 10 bases. CDR3 region: CAIRPLGSYEQYV. DNA of the CDR3: TGTGCCATCAGACCCCTTGGGTCCTACGAGCAGTACGTC.

The chain joins TRBV9 to TRBJ1-2, with 7 positions matching TRBD1. V lost 4 bases and J lost 4; bases outside the gene matches: 16. This CDR3 spans 17 amino acids. Germline CDR1 and CDR2: SGDLS and YYNGEE. The CDR3 region has the DNA TGTGCCAGCAGCACCCGGGACAGTCAGATTTCCTTCTATGGCTACACCTTC. Protein product: CASSTRDSQISFYGYTF.

The chain links TRBV27 to TRBJ2-3; TRBD1 matches at 12 bases. The V gene end was trimmed by 10 bases and the J gene end by 7 bases; junction bases not matched to a gene: 6. The CDR3 totals 13 residues. The germline gives CDR1 MNHEY, CDR2 SMNVEV (reference sequence). DNA for the CDR3: TGTGCCACCGGGGACAGGGGGCGGAATACGCAGTATTTT. Its protein is CATGDRGRNTQYF.

In the case of this clonotype: Germline is not matched at one junction end, which may reflect a read error. The chain links TRBV7-7 to TRBJ2-5; possibly TRBD2 for D (5 bases). The germline V gene has CDR1 SSHAT and CDR2 FNYEAQ (reference sequence). This CDR3 is 13 amino acids long. CDR3 sequence reads: CASSLAPGETQYF. The CDR3 DNA reads as TGTGCTAGCAGCCTCGCCCCGGGGGAGACCCAGTACTTC.

This clonotype was found a few times. This rearrangement joins TRBV24-1 to TRBJ1-5; D is unresolved. Between the trimmed V and J ends, which lost 2 bases and 7 bases, there was a span of 5 bases. This CDR3 region has 12 residues. Germline V gives CDR1 KGHDR, CDR2 SFDVKD. CDR3 region: CATSDSGQPQHF. CDR3 in DNA: TGTGCCACCAGTGATTCCGGACAGCCCCAGCATTTT.

This clonotype showed up just once. The CDR3 region has the DNA TGTGCCAGCAGTTACTCGGAGGGTCTGGGCACTGAAGCTTTCTTT. As protein: CASSYSEGLGTEAFF. V gene TRBV6-5 combines with J gene TRBJ1-1; D gene ambiguous. Trimming pared 0 bases from V and 4 bases from J, leaving 12 bases between. CDR3 length: 15 amino acids. In germline, CDR1 is MNHEY, CDR2 SVGAGI.

DNA of the CDR3: TGTGCCAGCAGCTTCTCCGACAGGGAGGGATACGAGCAGTACTTC. It yields the protein CASSFSDREGYEQYF. This chain connects TRBV5-6 to TRBJ2-7; possibly TRBD1 or TRBD2 for D (7 bases each). Trimming took 2 bases from V and 4 from J, leaving 16 bases between them. CDR3 length equals 15 residues. Germline lookup yields CDR1 SGHDT and CDR2 YYEEEE.

This chain connects TRBV10-2 to TRBJ2-7; TRBD2 matches at 10 bases. Trimming removed 0 bases from V and 4 bases from J; junction bases left unmatched: 6. The CDR3 spans 16 residues. Germline V gene data show CDR1 as WSHSY and CDR2 as SAAADI. CDR3 amino acids: CASSESELAGWYEQYF. DNA for the CDR3: TGCGCCAGCAGTGAGTCAGAACTAGCGGGGTGGTACGAGCAGTACTTC.

In DNA form, the CDR3 reads TGTGCCAGCAGACGGGACACCGGGGAGCTGTTTTTT. It translates to CASRRDTGELFF. The chain couples TRBV2 to TRBJ2-2; no firm D call. Germline lookup yields CDR1 SNHLY and CDR2 FYNNEI. The CDR3 has 12 amino acids. Trimming stripped 6 bases from V and 3 bases from J, with 5 bases between. Filled out from reference TRBV2 and TRBJ2-2, the complete variable domain reads EPEVTQTPSHQVTQMGQEVILRCVPISNHLYFYWYRQILGQKVEFLVSFYNNEISEKSEIFDDQFSVERPDGSNFTLKIRSTKLEDSAMYFCASRRDTGELFFGEGSRLTVL.

V and J are TRBV28 and TRBJ1-5; 8 bases fit TRBD1. V trimming: 3 bases; J trimming: 2 bases; junction bases outside the gene matches: 6. CDR3 length: 16 residues. CDR1 and CDR2 (germline): MDHEN, SYDVKM. The CDR3 protein is CASSFPQGGGNQPQHF. The CDR3 region has the DNA TGTGCCAGCAGTTTTCCACAGGGGGGGGGCAATCAGCCCCAGCATTTT.

This clonotype was seen a few times. The rearrangement links TRBV7-9 to TRBJ2-7; D not resolved. The CDR3 is 13 amino acids. In germline, CDR1 is SEHNR, CDR2 FQNEAQ (reference sequence). The V gene lost 5 bases and the J gene lost 3 bases, with 11 bases spanning the gap. CDR3 loop: CASSPRGFYEQYF. The CDR3 nucleotides are TGTGCCAGCAGCCCTCGAGGATTCTACGAGCAGTACTTC.

The chain carries TRBV28 and TRBJ1-6; D is perhaps TRBD1 (6 bases). Germline V gene sequence: CDR1 MDHEN, CDR2 SYDVKM. The CDR3 is 14 amino acids. V was cut by 2 bases and J by 6 bases, with 8 bases left in between. CDR3 sequence reads: CASSLGGANSPLHF. CDR3 nucleotide sequence: TGTGCCAGCAGTTTAGGGGGGGCTAATTCACCCCTCCACTTT.

V usage is TRBV5-8 and J usage is TRBJ2-7; D is unclear. The CDR3 spans 11 residues. V was shortened by 2 bases and J by 7 bases, with 7 bases between the two germline ends. Germline V gene lookup returns CDR1 SGHTS and CDR2 YDEGEE. CDR3 residues: CASSFQSEQYF. CDR3 DNA: TGTGCCAGCAGCTTTCAGAGTGAGCAGTACTTC.

This chain uses TRBV18 with TRBJ2-3, with 8 bases identical to TRBD1. V trimming: 2 bases; J trimming: 5 bases; junction bases outside the gene matches: 6. The CDR3 is 15 residues long. The germline V gene has CDR1 KGHSH and CDR2 LQKENI. The CDR3 coding sequence is TGTGCCAGCTCACCAGGACAGGGTGGTGAAGATACGCAGTATTTT. Protein: CASSPGQGGEDTQYF.

V and J are TRBV2 and TRBJ1-2; no definite D call. The CDR3 consists of 11 residues. Germline-derived CDR1 and CDR2 are SNHLY and FYNNEI. V lost 6 bases and J 4 bases, leaving 6 bases between the germline ends. As DNA, the CDR3 is TGTGCCAGCAGGGATGGCTATGGCTACACCTTC. It specifies CASRDGYGYTF. Supplemented by reference TRBV2 and TRBJ1-2, the full variable domain reads EPEVTQTPSHQVTQMGQEVILRCVPISNHLYFYWYRQILGQKVEFLVSFYNNEISEKSEIFDDQFSVERPDGSNFTLKIRSTKLEDSAMYFCASRDGYGYTFGSGTRLTVV.

This chain links TRBV2 with TRBJ2-6; 7 bases are a match to TRBD2. The CDR3 is 15 amino acids. V shed 6 bases, J shed 3 bases, and the junction held 5 bases outside the gene matches. Germline CDR1 is SNHLY and CDR2 is FYNNEI. The CDR3 region has the DNA TGTGCCAGCAGCCCGGGGGGATTTGGGGCCAACGTCCTGACTTTC. Translating gives CASSPGGFGANVLTF.

As DNA, the CDR3 is TGCGCCAGCAGCCCACAGGGGGCAAGGGGATACGAGCAGTACTTC. It translates to CASSPQGARGYEQYF. The chain links TRBV5-1 to TRBJ2-7; 9 nucleotides line up with TRBD1. CDR3 size: 15 residues. V lost 4 bases and J lost 4; bases outside the gene matches: 9. Germline assignment: CDR1 SGHRS and CDR2 YFSETQ.

The rearrangement joins TRBV6-2 or TRBV6-3 to TRBJ2-2; 7 nucleotides agree with TRBD2. Looked up from germline, CDR1 is MNHEY and CDR2 is SVGEGT. The junction had 0 bases not matched to a gene; V was cut back by 4 bases and J by 1 base. The CDR3 loop spans 14 amino acids. CDR3 in amino acids: CASSSSGNTGELFF. The CDR3 bases are TGTGCCAGCAGTTCTAGCGGGAACACCGGGGAGCTGTTTTTT.

This chain connects TRBV5-1 to TRBJ2-3, with no clear D. V was clipped by 0 bases and J by 1 base, with 3 bases between them. The CDR3 is made up of 13 amino acids. CDR1 and CDR2 from the germline V gene are SGHRS and YFSETQ. CDR3: CASSLVGTDTQYF. The CDR3 DNA is TGCGCCAGCAGCTTGGTTGGCACAGATACGCAGTATTTT.

The chain recombines TRBV2 with TRBJ2-3; 9 nucleotides align to TRBD2. CDR3 length equals 15 residues. CDR1 and CDR2 (germline): SNHLY, FYNNEI. The ends lost 8 bases at V and 0 bases at J; junction bases unmatched: 6. CDR3 residues: CASLLAGTSTDTQYF. CDR3 DNA sequence: TGTGCCAGCCTCCTAGCGGGGACTAGCACAGATACGCAGTATTTT.

This chain uses TRBV27 with TRBJ1-5; TRBD1 matches at 10 bases. V trimming: 5 bases; J trimming: 2 bases; junction bases outside the gene matches: 12. Germline loops: CDR1 MNHEY, CDR2 SMNVEV (reference sequence). There are 18 residues in the CDR3. CDR3 nucleotide sequence: TGTGCCAGCAGTCCGACCCCTTCGACAGGGGGCGGCAATCAGCCCCAGCATTTT. It specifies CASSPTPSTGGGNQPQHF.

The V and J genes are TRBV7-4 and TRBJ1-5, with TRBD1 as a possible D gene (5 bases). The CDR3 consists of 20 residues. From germline, CDR1 is SGHVT and CDR2 SQSDAQ. V was cut by 2 bases and J by 0 bases, with 23 bases left in between. The CDR3 spells CASSLTWDFQRSYSNQPQHF. The CDR3 nucleotides are TGTGCCAGCAGCTTAACCTGGGACTTCCAGCGCTCTTATAGCAATCAGCCCCAGCATTTT.

This clonotype has only a few counts. The gene calls are TRBV7-2 and TRBJ1-2; D is ambiguous. The CDR3 spans 15 residues. Germline loops: CDR1 SGHTA, CDR2 FQGNSA. The ends were cut back, 1 base at V and 2 bases at J, with 11 bases in the middle. The CDR3: CASSLGVSVNYGYTF. CDR3 DNA: TGTGCCAGCAGCTTAGGTGTAAGTGTCAACTATGGCTACACCTTC.

The chain couples TRBV30 to TRBJ2-1; D unclear. V was shortened by 0 bases and J by 9 bases, with 9 bases between the two germline ends. The CDR3 has 12 residues. The germline V gene has CDR1 GTSNPN and CDR2 SVGIG (reference sequence). In nucleotides, the CDR3 is TGTGCCTGGAGTGTGATAAACTCTGAGCAGTTCTTC. Translation: CAWSVINSEQFF.

This clonotype was seen a handful of times. The chain employs TRBV11-2 and TRBJ2-3; D possibly corresponds to TRBD2 (6 bases). The CDR3 totals 15 residues. Germline CDR1 is SGHAT and CDR2 is FQNNGV. The ends were cut back, 5 bases at V and 4 bases at J, with 16 bases in the middle. CDR3 amino acids: CASSPPGTGADTQYF. CDR3 bases: TGTGCCAGCAGCCCCCCCGGGACTGGCGCAGATACGCAGTATTTT.

The chain recombines TRBV12-3 or TRBV12-4 with TRBJ2-1; D is ambiguous. Trimming removed 2 bases from V and 0 bases from J, with 14 bases in between. The CDR3 has 17 amino acids. For the CDR3, the DNA is TGTGCCAGCAGTTTATGGTCTTGGGCGAGCTCCTACAATGAGCAGTTCTTC. Translation: CASSLWSWASSYNEQFF.

V gene TRBV12-3 or TRBV12-4 combines with J gene TRBJ1-5; D might be TRBD1 (6 bases). V lost 3 bases and J lost 3, with 15 bases in between. The CDR3 sequence is 16 residues long. The CDR3 sequence: CASSFVSGVYNQPQHF. As DNA, the CDR3 is TGTGCCAGCAGTTTCGTGTCAGGGGTCTACAATCAGCCCCAGCATTTT.

The chain has TRBV19 and TRBJ1-1; weak D call: TRBD1 (5 bases). This CDR3 has 13 residues. Germline V gene sequence: CDR1 LNHDA, CDR2 SQIVND (reference sequence). V was shortened by 11 bases and J by 4 bases, with 17 bases between the two germline ends. As DNA, the CDR3 is TGTGCCGCGAGGGCAGGGTCGGGCACTGAAGCTTTCTTT. This translates into CAARAGSGTEAFF.

This clonotype appeared a single time. The chain's CDR3 is CASSLFIAGGWDEQFF. The CDR3 nucleotides are TGTGCCAGCAGCTTGTTTATAGCGGGAGGGTGGGATGAGCAGTTCTTC. The chain couples TRBV7-9 to TRBJ2-1; 11 bases fit TRBD2. The CDR3 runs to 16 residues. The germline V gene encodes CDR1 SEHNR and CDR2 FQNEAQ (reference sequence). V lost 3 bases and J lost 8; bases outside the gene matches: 9.

The chain is built from TRBV20-1 and TRBJ1-2, with D unclear. Germline V gene data show CDR1 as DFQATT and CDR2 as SNEGSKA (reference sequence). The CDR3 length is 15 residues. The ends were cut back, 0 bases at V and 4 bases at J, with 15 bases in the middle. CDR3 bases: TGCAGTGCTAGAGATCAAGCAGGCTCTCTCTATGGCTACACCTTC. Translating it yields CSARDQAGSLYGYTF.

The table lists this clonotype with a few counts. The chain combines TRBV6-1 with TRBJ2-1; 9 bases are shared with TRBD2. J gave up 9 bases and V 6 bases, and 9 bases lay outside the gene matches. Germline V gene data show CDR1 as MNHNS and CDR2 as SASEGT. The CDR3 has 14 residues. The CDR3 DNA reads TGTGCCAGCAGCTCCGGGACTAGCAGGGTTGAGCAGTTCTTC. Protein product: CASSSGTSRVEQFF.

The chain joins TRBV9 to TRBJ2-2; 9 bases agree with TRBD2. V lost 0 bases and J lost 3; bases outside the gene matches: 6. Per germline, CDR1 SGDLS and CDR2 YYNGEE. This CDR3 is built from 17 residues. CDR3: CASSVEASGTYTGELFF. The CDR3 region has the DNA TGTGCCAGCAGCGTAGAGGCTAGCGGGACTTACACCGGGGAGCTGTTTTTT.